Given below is one TCR beta chain in context. Its antigen is unidentified. In germline, CDR1 is LNHNV, CDR2 YYDKDF (reference sequence). This CDR3 has 17 residues. TCRdb re-called the 5' RACE reads; every CDR3 protein appears as one record, without DNA. Seen in this sample are approximately 100,000 distinct CDR3 sequences; the ten most common clones hold 9.5% to 15%. This sample stems from a study of monozygotic twins with inflammatory bowel disease. Study-wide results and limits: The data gave no support to a single strong IBD-associated signal or clonotype.

The chain recombines TRBV15 with TRBJ2-7; absent DNA, TCRdb's TRBD1 call cannot be checked. The sequence was obtained from a human donor with ulcerative colitis or Crohn's disease, or a healthy co-twin of an affected twin (not recorded which). The sequenced sample consisted of blood. CDR3 residues: CATSRGGAERDHYEQYF.